This TCR beta chain was found in a study of cytotoxic CD8 clonotypes in ibrutinib-treated CLL. Overall study context: Among the patients, roughly ten presented as relapsed/refractory and roughly 15 as treatment-naive; 17 showed unmutated IGHV. Study conclusions and caveats: Under therapy, public clonotypes either contracted or stayed stable, and they were uncommon.

For this clone: The antigen remains undetermined.

Germline CDR1 SGHTA, CDR2 FQGTGA. There are 12 residues in the CDR3. V lost 5 bases, J lost 6 bases, and 7 bases lay in between. The data were produced by immunoSEQ multiplex PCR, yet TCRdb's version contains in-frame clones alone and is incomplete. Of more than 55,000 clones listed, about 72% are singletons. Sample: PBMCs, taken after 12 months of ibrutinib treatment. This rearrangement joins TRBV7-3 to TRBJ2-2; no clear D gene. The source is a human donor with chronic lymphocytic leukemia. DNA for the CDR3: TGTGCCAGCAGCGCCCGGCCCGGGGAGCTGTTTTTT. It yields the protein CASSARPGELFF.